This T cell receptor beta chain stems from a study of T cells in Graves' hyperthyroidism and ophthalmopathy. TCR beta CDR3 regions were amplified from RNA. Primed by the HTBI set, a first-round RT-PCR was run on the TCR CDR3. TCRdb passed the multiplex PCR reads through MiXCR, listing each CDR3 protein once. The data show 690,000 or so distinct CDR3 sequences, with around 20% seen just once and over 15% held by the top ten. Overall study results and limits: The model anticipated ophthalmopathy a median approximately 6.6 months pre-onset. Within blood appeared most thyroid clonotypes that had expanded above 0.001.

Uncontrolled infections, other autoimmune diseases, pregnancy or lactation led to exclusion of patients. Diagnosing involved the use of clinical symptoms, serum thyroxine and TRAb, thyroid ultrasound and orbital computed tomography. The germline CDR1 and CDR2 sequences are SGDLS and YYNGEE. The CDR3 is 18 residues long. The V and J ends lost 2 bases and 4 bases, in that order; junction bases with no gene match: 11. Worth noting for this clonotype: Its cognate antigen is unknown.

The genes are TRBV9 and TRBJ2-1, with 11 bases aligning to TRBD1. The TCR sequence derives from a woman aged 45-65 years with Graves' hyperthyroidism that later progressed to Graves' ophthalmopathy. The sample consisted of blood. CDR3 residues: CASSVRDRGFLPYNEQFF. The DNA of the CDR3 is TGTGCCAGCAGCGTCCGGGACAGGGGGTTTCTTCCGTACAATGAGCAGTTCTTC.